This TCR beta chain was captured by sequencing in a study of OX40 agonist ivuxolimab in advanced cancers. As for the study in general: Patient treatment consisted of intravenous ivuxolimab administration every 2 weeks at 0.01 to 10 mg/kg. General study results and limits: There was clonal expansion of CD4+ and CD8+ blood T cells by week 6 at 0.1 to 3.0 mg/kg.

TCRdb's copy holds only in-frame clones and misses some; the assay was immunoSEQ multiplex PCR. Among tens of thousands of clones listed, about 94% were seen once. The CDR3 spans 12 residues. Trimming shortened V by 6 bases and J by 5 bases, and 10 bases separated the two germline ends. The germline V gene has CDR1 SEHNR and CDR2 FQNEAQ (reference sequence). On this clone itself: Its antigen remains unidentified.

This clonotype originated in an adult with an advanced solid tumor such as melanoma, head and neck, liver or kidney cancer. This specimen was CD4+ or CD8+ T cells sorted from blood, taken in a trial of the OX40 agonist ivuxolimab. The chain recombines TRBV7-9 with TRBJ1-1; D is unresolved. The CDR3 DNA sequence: TGTGCCAGCAGTACTTTGTTGACTGAAGCTTTCTTT. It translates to CASSTLLTEAFF.